This T cell receptor beta chain was found in a study of blood T cell repertoires in COVID-19. Trimming stripped 6 bases from V and 7 bases from J, with 9 bases between. CDR1 is MNHEY and CDR2 is SVGAGI in the germline V gene. The CDR3 loop spans 11 amino acids. Assay used: immunoSEQ multiplex PCR; TCRdb lists only in-frame clones, some missing. The sample lists almost 20,000 clones, over 90% occurring once. The clonotype originates from a woman in her 50s with active COVID-19. This chain connects TRBV6-5 to TRBJ1-1; D is unresolved. Source material: peripheral blood. The CDR3 region is CASSRGDEAFF. In nucleotides, the CDR3 is TGTGCCAGCAGCCGAGGCGATGAAGCTTTCTTT.